Presented here are 19 T cell receptor beta chains from one specimen sequenced in a study of radiotherapy plus CTLA-4 blockade in lung cancer (dated by TCRdb to 2016 to 2019). The receptor library was made with the immunoSEQ multiplex PCR assay. This immuneACCESS table, as held by TCRdb, lists in-frame sequences with V and J called but not all clones. Of the missing ones, under half trace to an unresolved V gene in checked studies; the others have no known cause. Recorded for this sample are under 95,000 clones; over 70% of them occurred a single time. Clones ranked in the top ten supply 22% of the sample. The sequenced sample was peripheral blood, obtained from a patient treated with radiotherapy plus ipilimumab. The receptors stem from a human donor with non-small cell lung cancer whose response to radiotherapy plus ipilimumab could not be evaluated. Some clones in this sample may be carry-over from other donors' samples.

The rearrangement links TRBV28 to TRBJ2-7, with D perhaps matching TRBD2 (5 bases). There are 14 residues in the CDR3. The germline V gene encodes CDR1 MDHEN and CDR2 SYDVKM. Trimming took off 3 bases at V and 6 bases at J, with 15 bases between the two ends. The chain's CDR3 is CASSFEEGGSEQYF. CDR3 DNA: TGTGCCAGCAGTTTTGAAGAGGGTGGTTCCGAGCAGTACTTC.

V and J are TRBV6-5 and TRBJ1-3; 9 bases agree with TRBD1. The junction had 4 bases not matched to a gene; V was cut back by 7 bases and J by 0 bases. Per the germline V gene, CDR1 is MNHEY and CDR2 is SVGAGI. This CDR3 has 15 residues. The CDR3 loop reads CASKKGQGSGNTIYF. For the CDR3, the DNA is TGTGCCAGCAAGAAGGGACAGGGCTCTGGAAACACCATATATTTT.

This chain connects TRBV5-1 to TRBJ2-3; 9 positions match TRBD2. J lost 2 bases, V lost 4 bases, and 5 bases had no gene match. The CDR3 has 15 amino acids. Germline V gives CDR1 SGHRS, CDR2 YFSETQ. CDR3 nucleotides: TGCGCCAGCAGCGACTTAGCGGGGGACACAGATACGCAGTATTTT. The encoded protein is CASSDLAGDTDTQYF.

This sequence joins TRBV27 and TRBJ1-2; D possibly corresponds to TRBD1 (5 bases). Per germline, CDR1 MNHEY and CDR2 SMNVEV (reference sequence). Between the trimmed V and J ends, which lost 3 bases and 2 bases, there was a span of 7 bases. This CDR3 spans 13 amino acids. The CDR3 loop reads CASSLRQNYGYTF. As DNA, the CDR3 is TGTGCCAGCAGTTTGCGACAGAACTATGGCTACACCTTC.

The V and J genes are TRBV27 and TRBJ1-5, with D unclear. The V end was cut by 4 bases, the J end by 5 bases, with 12 bases between. The CDR3 extends over 14 amino acids. Germline CDR1 is MNHEY and CDR2 is SMNVEV (reference sequence). CDR3: CASSSLYRDQPQHF. The DNA for the CDR3 is TGTGCCAGCAGTTCACTGTACCGGGATCAGCCCCAGCATTTT.

The rearrangement uses TRBV2 and TRBJ2-5, with TRBD1 as a possible D gene (6 bases). Germline V lookup: CDR1 SNHLY, CDR2 FYNNEI. The CDR3 totals 15 residues. V lost 6 bases and J 5 bases, leaving 19 bases between the germline ends. The CDR3 sequence: CASRRDTQKGETQYF. The CDR3 DNA reads as TGTGCCAGCAGACGGGACACTCAAAAGGGGGAGACCCAGTACTTC. The full variable domain, its missing parts supplied by reference TRBV2 and TRBJ2-5, is EPEVTQTPSHQVTQMGQEVILRCVPISNHLYFYWYRQILGQKVEFLVSFYNNEISEKSEIFDDQFSVERPDGSNFTLKIRSTKLEDSAMYFCASRRDTQKGETQYFGPGTRLLVL.

The chain has TRBV2 and TRBJ2-1; weak D call: TRBD1 (5 bases). Trimming removed 6 bases from V and 4 bases from J, with 7 bases in between. Germline values: CDR1 SNHLY, CDR2 FYNNEI. This CDR3 region has 12 residues. CDR3 bases: TGTGCCAGCAGAGGGGATTACAATGAGCAGTTCTTC. Its translation is CASRGDYNEQFF.

CDR3 region: CSVGRDSKADTQYF. As DNA, the CDR3 is TGCAGCGTTGGGAGGGACAGTAAAGCAGATACGCAGTATTTT. The chain joins TRBV29-1 to TRBJ2-3; D may be TRBD1 (7 bases). The germline V gene has CDR1 SQVTM and CDR2 ANQGSEA. Trimming pared 4 bases from V and 4 bases from J, leaving 15 bases between. CDR3 length equals 14 residues.

This rearrangement joins TRBV6-5 to TRBJ2-1; the D gene is possibly TRBD2 (5 bases). Germline CDR1 reads MNHEY; CDR2 reads SVGAGI. The CDR3 consists of 12 residues. Trimming removed 6 bases from V and 6 bases from J, with 9 bases in between. CDR3 DNA: TGTGCCAGCAGCACGGGGTTCAATGAGCAGTTCTTC. Amino acids: CASSTGFNEQFF.

J is TRBJ1-4 and V is TRBV28; 8 bases line up with TRBD1. The trim removed 2 bases at V and 4 bases at J, leaving 6 bases unmatched. Germline CDR1 is MDHEN and CDR2 is SYDVKM. There are 16 residues in the CDR3. The CDR3 DNA is TGTGCCAGCAGTTTACGCCCGGGACAGGATAATGAAAAACTGTTTTTT. Translated: CASSLRPGQDNEKLFF.

The V gene is TRBV19, the J gene TRBJ2-5, with TRBD2 identical over 8 bases. CDR3 length: 15 residues. V was clipped by 4 bases and J by 5 bases; unmatched bases: 9. CDR1 is LNHDA, CDR2 SQIVND, per germline (reference sequence). Here the CDR3 reads CASSTVSGGPETQYF. CDR3 bases: TGTGCCAGTAGTACCGTCTCGGGGGGGCCGGAGACCCAGTACTTC. Variable domain in full (rest from reference TRBV19 and TRBJ2-5): DGGITQSPKYLFRKEGQNVTLSCEQNLNHDAMYWYRQDPGQGLRLIYYSQIVNDFQKGDIAEGYSVSREKKESFPLTVTSAQKNPTAFYLCASSTVSGGPETQYFGPGTRLLVL.

The chain combines TRBV19 with TRBJ2-7; D call uncertain. V lost 5 bases, J lost 0 bases, and 8 bases lay in between. The CDR3 is 13 amino acids. In germline, CDR1 is LNHDA, CDR2 SQIVND (reference sequence). CDR3 amino acids: CASSPGSSYEQYF. CDR3 coding DNA: TGTGCCAGTAGTCCCGGGTCCTCCTACGAGCAGTACTTC.

The rearrangement links TRBV5-1 to TRBJ2-1, with 10 bases matching TRBD2. Germline V gene data show CDR1 as SGHRS and CDR2 as YFSETQ. The V gene end was trimmed by 1 base and the J gene end by 5 bases; junction bases not matched to a gene: 6. The CDR3 consists of 16 residues. The CDR3 DNA reads TGCGCCAGCAGCTTGTTAAGCGGGGGGGGGAACAATGAGCAGTTCTTC. Residues: CASSLLSGGGNNEQFF.

On this clone itself: Other DNA sequences of this sample code for an identical CDR3. The chain carries TRBV28 and TRBJ1-2; D not certain. The CDR3 runs 15 residues. Trimming pared 9 bases from V and 2 bases from J, leaving 19 bases between. CDR1 is MDHEN and CDR2 is SYDVKM in the germline V gene. The CDR3 nucleotides are TGTGCCAGTAGTCCTCCCGGTCTCCGGAACTATGGCTACACCTTC. It yields the protein CASSPPGLRNYGYTF.

The V gene is TRBV19, the J gene TRBJ2-7; 7 bases fit TRBD2. V was clipped by 6 bases and J by 2 bases; unmatched bases: 10. Germline CDR1 and CDR2: LNHDA and SQIVND (reference sequence). The CDR3 spans 15 residues. The CDR3 spells CASSPGGGGAYEQYF. The CDR3 coding sequence is TGTGCCAGTAGCCCGGGAGGAGGAGGAGCCTACGAGCAGTACTTC.

This clone was seen once. The V gene is TRBV10-3, the J gene TRBJ2-7; 11 nucleotides match TRBD1. Germline trimming cut 4 bases from V and 0 bases from J; bases unmatched to any gene: 8. Looked up from germline, CDR1 is ENHRY and CDR2 is SYGVKD. This CDR3 region has 17 residues. CDR3 DNA: TGTGCCATCAGTGGGATTCGGACAGGGGGCAGCTCCTACGAGCAGTACTTC. This codes for CAISGIRTGGSSYEQYF.

CDR3 protein: CASSPSGGSYNEQFF. The CDR3 DNA sequence: TGCGCCAGCAGCCCGTCAGGGGGATCCTACAATGAGCAGTTCTTC. This chain joins TRBV5-1 and TRBJ2-1; 7 bases line up with TRBD1. Germline CDR1 reads SGHRS; CDR2 reads YFSETQ. V trimming: 4 bases; J trimming: 1 base; junction bases outside the gene matches: 5. This CDR3 contains 15 residues.

The chain couples TRBV27 to TRBJ1-4, with 10 nucleotides matching TRBD1. The trim removed 5 bases at V and 5 bases at J, leaving 2 bases unmatched. The CDR3 has 14 residues. Germline V gene lookup returns CDR1 MNHEY and CDR2 SMNVEV (reference sequence). In DNA form, the CDR3 reads TGTGCCAGCAGTGGGACAGGGGACAATGAAAAACTGTTTTTT. It specifies CASSGTGDNEKLFF. Filled out from reference TRBV27 and TRBJ1-4, the complete variable domain reads EAQVTQNPRYLITVTGKKLTVTCSQNMNHEYMSWYRQDPGLGLRQIYYSMNVEVTDKGDVPEGYKVSRKEKRNFPLILESPSPNQTSLYFCASSGTGDNEKLFFGSGTQLSVL.

The chain is built from TRBV7-2 and TRBJ1-1; D perhaps matches TRBD1 (5 bases). Germline V gives CDR1 SGHTA, CDR2 FQGNSA. The length of the CDR3 is 12 residues. With 3 bases removed from V and 10 bases from J, the gap between germline ends came to 12 bases. CDR3 sequence: CASSLAGEVAFF. CDR3 sequence (DNA): TGTGCCAGCAGCTTGGCGGGGGAAGTAGCTTTCTTT.